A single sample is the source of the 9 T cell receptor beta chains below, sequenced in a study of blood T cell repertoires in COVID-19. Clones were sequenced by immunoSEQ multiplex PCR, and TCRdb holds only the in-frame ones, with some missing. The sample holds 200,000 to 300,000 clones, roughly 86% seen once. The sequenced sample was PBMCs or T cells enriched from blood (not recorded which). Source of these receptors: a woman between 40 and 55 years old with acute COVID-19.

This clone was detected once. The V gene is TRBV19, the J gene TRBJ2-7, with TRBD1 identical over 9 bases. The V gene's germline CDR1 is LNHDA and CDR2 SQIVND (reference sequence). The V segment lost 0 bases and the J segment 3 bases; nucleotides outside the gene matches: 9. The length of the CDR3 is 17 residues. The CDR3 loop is CASSIDGGTGTVYEQYF. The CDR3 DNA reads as TGTGCCAGTAGTATAGATGGGGGGACAGGGACCGTCTACGAGCAGTACTTC. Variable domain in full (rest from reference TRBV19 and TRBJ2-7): DGGITQSPKYLFRKEGQNVTLSCEQNLNHDAMYWYRQDPGQGLRLIYYSQIVNDFQKGDIAEGYSVSREKKESFPLTVTSAQKNPTAFYLCASSIDGGTGTVYEQYFGPGTRLTVT.

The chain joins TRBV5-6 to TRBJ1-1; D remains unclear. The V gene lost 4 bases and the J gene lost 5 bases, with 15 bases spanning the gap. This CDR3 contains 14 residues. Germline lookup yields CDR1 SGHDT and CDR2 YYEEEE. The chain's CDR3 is CASSPRGERTEAFF. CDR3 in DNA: TGTGCCAGCAGCCCGCGGGGAGAGCGTACTGAAGCTTTCTTT.

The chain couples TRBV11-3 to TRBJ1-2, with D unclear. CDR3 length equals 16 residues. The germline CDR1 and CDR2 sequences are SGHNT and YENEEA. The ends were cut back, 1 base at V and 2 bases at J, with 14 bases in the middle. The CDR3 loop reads CASSLGTGGFNYGYTF. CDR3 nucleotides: TGTGCCAGCAGCTTAGGGACCGGCGGGTTCAACTATGGCTACACCTTC.

The CDR3 protein is CASSAGLAEDNEQFF. The CDR3 DNA follows: TGTGCCAGCAGCGCGGGACTAGCGGAGGACAATGAGCAGTTCTTC. This sequence joins TRBV9 and TRBJ2-1; TRBD2 agrees at 11 bases. The CDR3 loop spans 15 amino acids. V was clipped by 3 bases and J by 5 bases; unmatched bases: 4. Germline V gives CDR1 SGDLS, CDR2 YYNGEE.

The CDR3 DNA follows: TGTGCCAGCAGTGAAAAAACAGGCATTTACGAGCAGTACTTC. It translates to CASSEKTGIYEQYF. The chain employs TRBV2 and TRBJ2-7, with D possibly matching TRBD1 (5 bases). V was clipped by 2 bases and J by 4 bases, with 12 bases between them. The CDR3 has 14 residues. The germline gives CDR1 SNHLY, CDR2 FYNNEI.

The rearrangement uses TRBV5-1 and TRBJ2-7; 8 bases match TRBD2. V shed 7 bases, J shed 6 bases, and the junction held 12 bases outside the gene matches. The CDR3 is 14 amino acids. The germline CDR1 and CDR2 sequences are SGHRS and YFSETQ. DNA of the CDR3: TGCGCCAGCGGAGGGAGCGGGGGCTTGGGCGAGCAGTACTTC. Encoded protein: CASGGSGGLGEQYF. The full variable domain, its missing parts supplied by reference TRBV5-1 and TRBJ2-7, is KAGVTQTPRYLIKTRGQQVTLSCSPISGHRSVSWYQQTPGQGLQFLFEYFSETQRNKGNFPGRFSGRQFSNSRSEMNVSTLELGDSALYLCASGGSGGLGEQYFGPGTRLTVT.

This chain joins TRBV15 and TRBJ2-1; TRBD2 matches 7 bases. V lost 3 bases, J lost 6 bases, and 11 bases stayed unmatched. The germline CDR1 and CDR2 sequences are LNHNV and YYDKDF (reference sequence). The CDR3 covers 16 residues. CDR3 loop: CATSRATSDGGNEQFF. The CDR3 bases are TGTGCCACCAGCAGGGCAACTAGCGATGGAGGCAATGAGCAGTTCTTC.

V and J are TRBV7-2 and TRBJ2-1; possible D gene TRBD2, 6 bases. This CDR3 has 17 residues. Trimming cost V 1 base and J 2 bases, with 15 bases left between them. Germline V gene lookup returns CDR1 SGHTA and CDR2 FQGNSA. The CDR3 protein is CASSLVAASAAYNEQFF. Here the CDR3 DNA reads TGTGCCAGCAGCTTAGTGGCGGCTAGCGCAGCCTACAATGAGCAGTTCTTC.

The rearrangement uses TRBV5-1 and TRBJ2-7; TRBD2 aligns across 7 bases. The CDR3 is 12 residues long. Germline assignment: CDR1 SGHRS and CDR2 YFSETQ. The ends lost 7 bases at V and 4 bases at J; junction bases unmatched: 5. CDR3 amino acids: CASREANYEQYF. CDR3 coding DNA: TGCGCCAGCCGGGAGGCCAATTACGAGCAGTACTTC.